A selection of T cell receptor beta chains follows, all from one sample in a study of blood T cells in healthy people across ages. TCRdb reprocessed the 5' RACE reads with MiXCR, giving one entry per CDR3 protein. The sample holds over 950,000 distinct CDR3 sequences, around two fifths seen once. The specimen sequenced was blood. These receptors all come from a man between 18 and 35 years old in good health. Each CDR3 is given with its conserved first and last residue. The D gene is left open where the match is weak. The size of a clone is reported for some rows only, either as once, few or many, or as a class for expanded clones.

-	-	TRBV7-9	TRBJ1-1	CASSLGLMNTEAFF	TGTGCCAGCAGCCTGGGACTGATGAACACTGAAGCTTTCTTT
-	few	TRBV6-1	TRBJ2-1	CASSDPPRGISYNEQFF	TGTGCCAGCAGTGACCCCCCCCGGGGGATCTCCTACAATGAGCAGTTCTTC
-	-	TRBV7-2	TRBJ1-1	CASSLYETVNTEAFF	TGTGCCAGCAGCTTATATGAGACGGTGAACACTGAAGCTTTCTTT
-	-	TRBV9	TRBJ2-1	CASSVGPTVYNEQFF	TGTGCCAGCAGCGTAGGCCCAACAGTATACAATGAGCAGTTCTTC
TRBD1	once	TRBV2	TRBJ2-5	CASRPGQERQETQYF	TGTGCCAGCAGGCCGGGACAGGAAAGACAAGAGACCCAGTACTTC
-	-	TRBV29-1	TRBJ2-3	CSVWTEGDTQYF	TGCAGCGTCTGGACGGAGGGAGATACGCAGTATTTT
TRBD1	-	TRBV5-1	TRBJ2-7	CASSFWTGVVYEQYF	TGCGCCAGTAGCTTCTGGACAGGGGTGGTCTACGAGCAGTACTTC
-	-	TRBV7-2	TRBJ2-7	CASSLKGQQQYF	TGTGCCAGCAGCTTAAAGGGACAACAGCAGTACTTC
TRBD1	few	TRBV7-9	TRBJ2-7	CASSFAGDRVSYEQYF	TGTGCCAGCAGCTTTGCCGGGGACAGGGTATCCTACGAGCAGTACTTC
-	few	TRBV9	TRBJ2-5	CASSASSGSHGETQYF	TGTGCCAGCAGCGCGAGCTCGGGATCCCATGGGGAGACCCAGTACTTC
-	-	TRBV6-2/TRBV6-3	TRBJ2-3	CASSAGTPGTQYF	TGTGCCAGCAGTGCCGGGACACCCGGTACGCAGTATTTT
-	few	TRBV12-3/TRBV12-4	TRBJ2-1	CASSLISGNEQFF	TGTGCCAGCAGTTTAATCTCTGGGAATGAGCAGTTCTTC